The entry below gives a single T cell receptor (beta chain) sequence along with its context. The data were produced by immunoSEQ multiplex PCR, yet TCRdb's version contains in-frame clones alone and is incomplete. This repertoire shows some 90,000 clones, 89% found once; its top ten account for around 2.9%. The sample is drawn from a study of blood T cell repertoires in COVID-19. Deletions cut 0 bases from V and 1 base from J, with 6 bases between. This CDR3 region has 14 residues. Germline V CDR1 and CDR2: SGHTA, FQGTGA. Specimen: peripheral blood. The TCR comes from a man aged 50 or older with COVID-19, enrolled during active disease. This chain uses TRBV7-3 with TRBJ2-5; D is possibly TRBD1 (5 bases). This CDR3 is CASSLTGPQETQYF. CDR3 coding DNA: TGTGCCAGCAGCTTAACGGGGCCCCAAGAGACCCAGTACTTC.